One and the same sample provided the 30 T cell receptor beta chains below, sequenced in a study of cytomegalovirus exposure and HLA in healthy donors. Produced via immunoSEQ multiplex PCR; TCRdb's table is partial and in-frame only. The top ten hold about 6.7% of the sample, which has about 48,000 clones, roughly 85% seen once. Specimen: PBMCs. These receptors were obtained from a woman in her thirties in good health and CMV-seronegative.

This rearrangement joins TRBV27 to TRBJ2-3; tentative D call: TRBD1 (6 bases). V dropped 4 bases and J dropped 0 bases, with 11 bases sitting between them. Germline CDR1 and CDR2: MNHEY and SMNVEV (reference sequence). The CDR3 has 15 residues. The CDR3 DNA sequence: TGTGCCAGCAGTTCTGGACAGATTAGCACAGATACGCAGTATTTT. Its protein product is CASSSGQISTDTQYF.

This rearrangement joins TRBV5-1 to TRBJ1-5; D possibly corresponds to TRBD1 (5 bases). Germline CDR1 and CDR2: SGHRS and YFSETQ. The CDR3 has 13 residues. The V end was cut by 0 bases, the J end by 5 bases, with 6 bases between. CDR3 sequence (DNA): TGCGCCAGCAGCTTGGGGGGGGATCAGCCCCAGCATTTT. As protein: CASSLGGDQPQHF.

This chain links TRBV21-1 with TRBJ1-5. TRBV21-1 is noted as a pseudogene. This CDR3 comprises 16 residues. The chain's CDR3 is CASSKEEGREEGPQHF. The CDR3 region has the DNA TGTGCCAGCAGCAAAGAGGAGGGGAGGGAAGAAGGGCCCCAGCATTTT.

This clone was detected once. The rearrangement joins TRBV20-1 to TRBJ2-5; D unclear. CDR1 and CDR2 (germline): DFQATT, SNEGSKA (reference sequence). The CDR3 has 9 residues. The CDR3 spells CKARETQYF. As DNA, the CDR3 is TGCAAAGCGCGGGAGACCCAGTACTTC.

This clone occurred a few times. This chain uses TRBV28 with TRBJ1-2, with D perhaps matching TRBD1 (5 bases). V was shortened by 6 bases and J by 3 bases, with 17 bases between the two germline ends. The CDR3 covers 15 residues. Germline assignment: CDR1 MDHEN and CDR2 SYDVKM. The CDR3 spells CASSPTLGGDYGYTF. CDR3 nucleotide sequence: TGTGCCAGCAGCCCCACCTTGGGGGGGGACTATGGCTACACCTTC.

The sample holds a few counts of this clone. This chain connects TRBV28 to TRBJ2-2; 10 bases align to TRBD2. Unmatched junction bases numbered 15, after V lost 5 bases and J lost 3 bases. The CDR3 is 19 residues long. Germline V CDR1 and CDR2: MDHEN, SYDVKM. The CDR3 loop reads CASSPAGTSERGDTGELFF. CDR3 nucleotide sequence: TGTGCCAGCAGTCCCGCAGGGACTAGCGAAAGGGGGGACACCGGGGAGCTGTTTTTT.

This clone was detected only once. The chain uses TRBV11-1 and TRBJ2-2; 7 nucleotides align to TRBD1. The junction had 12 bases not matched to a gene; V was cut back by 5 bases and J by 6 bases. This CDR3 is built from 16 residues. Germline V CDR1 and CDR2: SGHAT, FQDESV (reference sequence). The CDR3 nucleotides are TGTGCCAGCAGCGCACAACCGGGACAGAAGGCCGGGGAGCTGTTTTTT. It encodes CASSAQPGQKAGELFF.

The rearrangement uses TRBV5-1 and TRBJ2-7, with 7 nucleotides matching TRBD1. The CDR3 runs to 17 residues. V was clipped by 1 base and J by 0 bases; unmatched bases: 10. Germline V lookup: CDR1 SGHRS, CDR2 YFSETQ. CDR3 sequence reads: CASSLSLDRVISYEQYF. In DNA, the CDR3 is TGCGCCAGCAGCTTGTCCCTCGACAGGGTTATCTCCTACGAGCAGTACTTC.

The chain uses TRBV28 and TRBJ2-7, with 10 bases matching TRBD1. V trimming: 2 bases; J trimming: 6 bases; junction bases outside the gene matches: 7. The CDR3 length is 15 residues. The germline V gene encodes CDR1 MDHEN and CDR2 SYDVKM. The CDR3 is CASSLPGTGDGEQYF. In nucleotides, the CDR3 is TGTGCCAGCAGTTTACCGGGGACAGGGGATGGCGAGCAGTACTTC.

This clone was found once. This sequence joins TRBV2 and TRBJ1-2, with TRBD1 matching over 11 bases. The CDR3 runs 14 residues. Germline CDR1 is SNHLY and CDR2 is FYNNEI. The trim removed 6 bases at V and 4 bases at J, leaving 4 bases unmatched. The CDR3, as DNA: TGTGCCAGCAGAGGGACAGGGGGACGCTATGGCTACACCTTC. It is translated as CASRGTGGRYGYTF.

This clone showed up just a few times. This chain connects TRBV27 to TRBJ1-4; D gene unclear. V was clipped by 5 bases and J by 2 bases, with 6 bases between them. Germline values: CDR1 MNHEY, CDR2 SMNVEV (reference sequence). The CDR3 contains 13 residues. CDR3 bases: TGTGCCAGCAGTCCGCGCACTAATGAAAAACTGTTTTTT. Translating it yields CASSPRTNEKLFF.

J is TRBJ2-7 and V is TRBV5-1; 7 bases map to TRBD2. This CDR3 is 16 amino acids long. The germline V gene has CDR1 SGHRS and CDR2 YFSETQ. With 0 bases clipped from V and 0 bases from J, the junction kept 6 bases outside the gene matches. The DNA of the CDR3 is TGCGCCAGCAGCTTGGTTGGTCTAGCGGCCTCCTACGAGCAGTACTTC. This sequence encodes CASSLVGLAASYEQYF.

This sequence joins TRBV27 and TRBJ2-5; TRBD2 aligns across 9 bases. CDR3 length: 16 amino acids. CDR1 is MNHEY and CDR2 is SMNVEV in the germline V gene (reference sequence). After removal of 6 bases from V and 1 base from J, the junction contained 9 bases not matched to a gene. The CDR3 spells CASRNHGTSPQETQYF. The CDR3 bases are TGTGCCAGCAGGAATCACGGGACTAGCCCCCAAGAGACCCAGTACTTC.

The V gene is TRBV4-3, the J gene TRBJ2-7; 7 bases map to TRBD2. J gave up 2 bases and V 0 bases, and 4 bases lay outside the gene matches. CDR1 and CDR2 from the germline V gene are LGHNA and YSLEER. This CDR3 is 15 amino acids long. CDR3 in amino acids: CASSQDHRGAYEQYF. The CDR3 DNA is TGCGCCAGCAGCCAAGATCACCGGGGGGCCTACGAGCAGTACTTC.

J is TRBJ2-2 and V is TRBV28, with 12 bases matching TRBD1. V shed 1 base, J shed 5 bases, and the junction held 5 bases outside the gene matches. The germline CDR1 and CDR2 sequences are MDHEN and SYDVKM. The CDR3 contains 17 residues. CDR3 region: CASSLYGTGGWTGELFF. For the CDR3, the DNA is TGTGCCAGCAGTTTATACGGGACAGGGGGCTGGACCGGGGAGCTGTTTTTT.

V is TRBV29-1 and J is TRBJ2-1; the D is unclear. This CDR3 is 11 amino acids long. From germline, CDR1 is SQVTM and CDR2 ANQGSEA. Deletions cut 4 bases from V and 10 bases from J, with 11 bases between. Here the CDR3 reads CSVAVELEQFF. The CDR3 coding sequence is TGCAGCGTTGCCGTAGAACTAGAGCAGTTCTTC.

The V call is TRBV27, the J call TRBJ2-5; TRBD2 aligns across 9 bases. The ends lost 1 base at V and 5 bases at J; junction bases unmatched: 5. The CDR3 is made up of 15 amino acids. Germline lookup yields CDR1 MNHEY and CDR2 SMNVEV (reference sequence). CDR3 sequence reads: CASSLYGREGETQYF. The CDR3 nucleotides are TGTGCCAGCAGTTTATATGGGCGGGAGGGTGAGACCCAGTACTTC.

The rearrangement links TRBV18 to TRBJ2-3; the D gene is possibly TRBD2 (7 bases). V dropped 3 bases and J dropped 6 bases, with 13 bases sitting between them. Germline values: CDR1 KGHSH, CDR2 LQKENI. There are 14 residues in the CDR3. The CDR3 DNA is TGTGCCAGCTCACCTAGGGGGGGTACGGATACGCAGTATTTT. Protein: CASSPRGGTDTQYF.

The CDR3 sequence is CSVAGGRGPYEQYF. CDR3 sequence (DNA): TGCAGCGTTGCTGGCGGTAGAGGGCCCTACGAGCAGTACTTC. V is TRBV29-1 and J is TRBJ2-7; possibly TRBD2 for D (5 bases). Germline V gene data show CDR1 as SQVTM and CDR2 as ANQGSEA. This CDR3 has 14 amino acids. V lost 4 bases to trimming and J lost 2 bases, with 15 bases between them.

The CDR3 region has the DNA TGCGCCAGCAGCTTGGGGGGAGGCGGACAAGAGACCCAGTACTTC. It codes for CASSLGGGGQETQYF. The chain has TRBV5-1 and TRBJ2-5; the D gene is possibly TRBD2 (6 bases). Germline assignment: CDR1 SGHRS and CDR2 YFSETQ. This CDR3 spans 15 amino acids. V lost 0 bases, J lost 2 bases, and 11 bases lay in between.

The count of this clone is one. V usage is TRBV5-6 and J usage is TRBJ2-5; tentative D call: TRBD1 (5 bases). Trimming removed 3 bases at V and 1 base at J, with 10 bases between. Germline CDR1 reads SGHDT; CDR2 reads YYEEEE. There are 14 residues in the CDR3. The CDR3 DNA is TGTGCCAGCAGCTCGCGACAGTTCCAAGAGACCCAGTACTTC. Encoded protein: CASSSRQFQETQYF.

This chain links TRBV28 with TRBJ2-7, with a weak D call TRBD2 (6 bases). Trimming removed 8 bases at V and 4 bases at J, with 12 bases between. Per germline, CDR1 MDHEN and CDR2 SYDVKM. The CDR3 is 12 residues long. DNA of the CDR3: TGTGCCAGCTGTCTCGGGGGTTACGAGCAGTACTTC. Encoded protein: CASCLGGYEQYF.

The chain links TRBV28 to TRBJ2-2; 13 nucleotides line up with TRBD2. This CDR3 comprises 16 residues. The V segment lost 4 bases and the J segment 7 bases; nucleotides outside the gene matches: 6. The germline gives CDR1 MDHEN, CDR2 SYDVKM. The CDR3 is CASSWTSGSYGGELFF. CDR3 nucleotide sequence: TGTGCCAGCAGTTGGACTAGCGGGAGTTACGGCGGGGAGCTGTTTTTT.

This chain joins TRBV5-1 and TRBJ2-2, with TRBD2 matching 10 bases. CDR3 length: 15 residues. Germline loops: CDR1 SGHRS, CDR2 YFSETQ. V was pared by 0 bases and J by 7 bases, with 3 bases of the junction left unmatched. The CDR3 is CASSLVAGGFGELFF. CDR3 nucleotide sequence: TGCGCCAGCAGCTTGGTAGCGGGAGGTTTCGGGGAGCTGTTTTTT.

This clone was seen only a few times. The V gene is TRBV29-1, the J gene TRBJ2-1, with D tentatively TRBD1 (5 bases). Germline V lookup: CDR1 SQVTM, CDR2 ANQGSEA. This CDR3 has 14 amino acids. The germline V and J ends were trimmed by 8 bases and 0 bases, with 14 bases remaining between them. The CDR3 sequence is CSTWTPSSYNEQFF. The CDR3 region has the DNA TGCAGCACCTGGACACCTAGCTCCTACAATGAGCAGTTCTTC.

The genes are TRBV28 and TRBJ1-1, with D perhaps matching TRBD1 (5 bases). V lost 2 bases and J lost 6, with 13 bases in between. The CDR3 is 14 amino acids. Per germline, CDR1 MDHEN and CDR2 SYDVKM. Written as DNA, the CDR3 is TGTGCCAGCAGTTTACCAGTCGGAGGGGCTGAAGCTTTCTTT. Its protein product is CASSLPVGGAEAFF.

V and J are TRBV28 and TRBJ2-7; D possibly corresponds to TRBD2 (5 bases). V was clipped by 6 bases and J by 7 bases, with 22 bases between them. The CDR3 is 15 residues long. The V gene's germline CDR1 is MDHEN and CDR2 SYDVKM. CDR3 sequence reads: CASSPGSVGEREQYF. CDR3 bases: TGTGCCAGCAGCCCCGGCTCGGTGGGAGAGCGGGAGCAGTACTTC.

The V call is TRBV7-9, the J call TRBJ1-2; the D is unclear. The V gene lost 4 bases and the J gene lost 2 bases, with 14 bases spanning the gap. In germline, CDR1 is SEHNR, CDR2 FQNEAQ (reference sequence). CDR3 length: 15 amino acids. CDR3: CASSYSYSSNYGYTF. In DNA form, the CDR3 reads TGTGCCAGCAGCTATAGTTACAGTTCAAACTATGGCTACACCTTC.

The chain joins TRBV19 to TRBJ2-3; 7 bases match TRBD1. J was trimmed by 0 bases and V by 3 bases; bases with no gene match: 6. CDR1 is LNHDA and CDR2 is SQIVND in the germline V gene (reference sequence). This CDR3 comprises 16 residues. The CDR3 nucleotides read TGTGCCAGTAGTATCGACAGGGCGCCTAGCACAGATACGCAGTATTTT. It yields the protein CASSIDRAPSTDTQYF.

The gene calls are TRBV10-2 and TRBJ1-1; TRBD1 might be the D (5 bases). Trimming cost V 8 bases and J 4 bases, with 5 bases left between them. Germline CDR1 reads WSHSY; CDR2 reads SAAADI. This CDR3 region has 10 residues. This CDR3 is CASQGTEAFF. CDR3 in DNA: TGCGCCAGCCAGGGCACTGAAGCTTTCTTT.